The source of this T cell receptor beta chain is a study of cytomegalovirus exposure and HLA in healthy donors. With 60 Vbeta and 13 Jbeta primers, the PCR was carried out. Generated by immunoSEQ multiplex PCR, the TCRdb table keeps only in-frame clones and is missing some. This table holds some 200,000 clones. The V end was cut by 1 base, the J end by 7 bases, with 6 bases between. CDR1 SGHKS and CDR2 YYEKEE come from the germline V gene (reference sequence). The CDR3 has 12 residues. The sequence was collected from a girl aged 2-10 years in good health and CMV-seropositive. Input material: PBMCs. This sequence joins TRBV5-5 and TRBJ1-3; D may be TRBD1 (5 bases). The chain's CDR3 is CASSLQGNTIYF. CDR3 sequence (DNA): TGTGCCAGCAGCTTGCAGGGTAACACCATATATTTT.